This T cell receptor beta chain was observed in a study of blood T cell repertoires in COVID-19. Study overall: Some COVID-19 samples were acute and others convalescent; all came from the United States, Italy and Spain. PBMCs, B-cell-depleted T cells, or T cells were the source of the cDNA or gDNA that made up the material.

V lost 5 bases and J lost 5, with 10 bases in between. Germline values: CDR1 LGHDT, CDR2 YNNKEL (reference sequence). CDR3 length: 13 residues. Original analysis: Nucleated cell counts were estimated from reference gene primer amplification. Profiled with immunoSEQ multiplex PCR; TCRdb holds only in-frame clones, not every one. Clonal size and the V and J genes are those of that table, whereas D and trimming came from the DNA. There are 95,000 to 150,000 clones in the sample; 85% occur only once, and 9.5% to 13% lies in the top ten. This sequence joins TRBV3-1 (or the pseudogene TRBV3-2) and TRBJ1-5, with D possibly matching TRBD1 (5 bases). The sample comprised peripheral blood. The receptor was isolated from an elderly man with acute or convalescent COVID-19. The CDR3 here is CASSARGDQPQHF. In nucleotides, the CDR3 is TGTGCCAGCAGCGCACGGGGGGATCAGCCCCAGCATTTT.